These 12 T cell receptor beta chains were all obtained from the same sample, sequenced in a study of long-term antiretroviral therapy in people with HIV. Runs used v3.0 of the immunoSEQ assay and were done at survey level. Sequencing was performed with immunoSEQ multiplex PCR; in TCRdb, only in-frame clones are kept and a portion is missing. The repertoire consists of about 25,000 clones, with around 88% occurring once and the leading ten covering 5.3%. This sample comprised unsorted PBMCs, obtained less than 4.7 years after starting antiretroviral therapy. The receptors shown here come from a man in his thirties or forties with HIV.

The rearrangement uses TRBV19 and TRBJ2-2; D gene ambiguous. The CDR3 is 11 residues long. Trimming cost V 7 bases and J 5 bases, with 5 bases left between them. Germline V CDR1 and CDR2: LNHDA, SQIVND (reference sequence). DNA of the CDR3: TGTGCCAGTAAGGGAACCGGGGAGCTGTTTTTT. As protein: CASKGTGELFF. The full variable domain, with the rest looked up from reference TRBV19 and TRBJ2-2, is DGGITQSPKYLFRKEGQNVTLSCEQNLNHDAMYWYRQDPGQGLRLIYYSQIVNDFQKGDIAEGYSVSREKKESFPLTVTSAQKNPTAFYLCASKGTGELFFGEGSRLTVL.

Only a few counts were recorded for this clone. The genes are TRBV6-4 and TRBJ2-2, with a weak D call TRBD2 (5 bases). The V and J ends lost 5 bases and 1 base respectively, with 14 bases between them. This CDR3 spans 16 amino acids. Germline CDR1 reads MRHNA; CDR2 reads SNTAGT. The CDR3 reads CASSPSSLLNTGELFF. The CDR3 bases are TGTGCCAGCAGTCCCTCTAGCTTGCTGAACACCGGGGAGCTGTTTTTT.

The J gene is TRBJ2-1, the V gene TRBV29-1, with D uncertain. Germline values: CDR1 SQVTM, CDR2 ANQGSEA. The CDR3 extends over 15 amino acids. V shed 4 bases and J shed 9 bases, with 22 bases lying between them. CDR3 coding DNA: TGCAGCGTTGTCGGTCGGCTGACGCCCTCGGGTGAGCAGTTCTTC. Its translation: CSVVGRLTPSGEQFF.

The chain combines TRBV19 with TRBJ1-1, with D unresolved. CDR1 and CDR2 from the germline V gene are LNHDA and SQIVND (reference sequence). The germline V and J ends were trimmed by 3 bases and 4 bases, with 15 bases remaining between them. CDR3 size: 15 residues. The CDR3, as DNA: TGTGCCAGTAGTATTTTGGATCGGGATTCCACTGAAGCTTTCTTT. Its protein is CASSILDRDSTEAFF.

The rearrangement joins TRBV5-6 to TRBJ2-1, with a tentative D call TRBD2 (7 bases). V was shortened by 4 bases and J by 0 bases, with 11 bases between the two germline ends. This CDR3 spans 15 amino acids. Germline CDR1 is SGHDT and CDR2 is YYEEEE. CDR3 sequence (DNA): TGTGCCAGCAGCGGGGGCGGGAGCTCCTACAATGAGCAGTTCTTC. Amino acids: CASSGGGSSYNEQFF.

This clone showed up just once. This chain links TRBV7-9 with TRBJ1-2, with TRBD1 identical over 9 bases. V dropped 5 bases and J dropped 4; count of bases not matched to a gene: 11. The CDR3 contains 16 residues. Germline-derived CDR1 and CDR2 are SEHNR and FQNEAQ (reference sequence). CDR3 DNA: TGTGCCAGCAGCCGCTGGGACAGGGAGGCGTCCTATGGCTACACCTTC. Translating gives CASSRWDREASYGYTF. Based on the CDR3 plus reference TRBV7-9 and TRBJ1-2, the full variable domain is DTGVSQNPRHKITKRGQNVTFRCDPISEHNRLYWYRQTLGQGPEFLTYFQNEAQLEKSRLLSDRFSAERPKGSFSTLEIQRTEQGDSAMYLCASSRWDREASYGYTFGSGTRLTVV.

The chain employs TRBV21-1 and TRBJ1-2; the table names TRBD1, a call not compared with the DNA. TRBV21-1 is listed as a pseudogene. The CDR3 is made up of 15 amino acids. The CDR3 region is CASSKTGQYNYGYTF. The CDR3 DNA sequence: TGTGCCAGCAGCAAGACGGGACAGTACAACTATGGCTACACCTTC.

The J gene is TRBJ2-1, the V gene TRBV20-1; 12 bases align to TRBD1. The trim removed 3 bases at V and 14 bases at J, leaving 2 bases unmatched. The CDR3 spans 11 residues. The germline V gene encodes CDR1 DFQATT and CDR2 SNEGSKA (reference sequence). Here the CDR3 reads CSARGTGGKFF. The CDR3 nucleotides read TGCAGTGCTAGGGGGACAGGGGGCAAGTTCTTC.

The CDR3 DNA sequence: TGTGCCAGCAGTTTAACAGGGGAATCCTACGAGCAGTACTTC. Translation gives CASSLTGESYEQYF. This rearrangement joins TRBV6-6 to TRBJ2-7, with TRBD1 identical over 7 bases. Germline assignment: CDR1 MNHNY and CDR2 SVGAGI (reference sequence). This CDR3 spans 14 amino acids. Trimming cost V 4 bases and J 1 base; bases outside gene matches: 4.

The chain has TRBV4-3 and TRBJ2-1; TRBD2 matches at 11 bases. CDR3 length equals 16 residues. Germline values: CDR1 LGHNA, CDR2 YSLEER. V dropped 1 base and J dropped 8; count of bases not matched to a gene: 7. The CDR3: CASSQAHLLAGDEQFF. CDR3 in DNA: TGCGCCAGCAGCCAAGCCCACCTACTAGCGGGAGATGAGCAGTTCTTC.

The rearrangement uses TRBV5-1 and TRBJ2-4, with D tentatively TRBD1 or TRBD2 (5 bases each). The CDR3 is made up of 13 amino acids. Trimming cost V 7 bases and J 5 bases, with 13 bases left between them. Looked up from germline, CDR1 is SGHRS and CDR2 is YFSETQ. In nucleotides, the CDR3 is TGCGCCAGCCGCAGGGTGGGAGAAAACATTCAGTACTTC. It yields the protein CASRRVGENIQYF.

The genes are TRBV5-6 and TRBJ2-3; 8 positions match TRBD1. The CDR3 loop spans 14 amino acids. Germline CDR1 reads SGHDT; CDR2 reads YYEEEE. V was pared by 3 bases and J by 5 bases, with 5 bases of the junction left unmatched. The CDR3 coding sequence is TGTGCCAGCAGCTGGGGACAGGTCATAGATACGCAGTATTTT. This encodes CASSWGQVIDTQYF.